This TCR beta chain is from a study of cytotoxic CD8 clonotypes in ibrutinib-treated CLL. Study background: Collecting the response samples happened after a median about eleven months of treatment, with a range of 6 to 36.

Assay used: immunoSEQ multiplex PCR; TCRdb lists only in-frame clones, some missing. This table holds tens of thousands of clones, less than 85% found once. CDR3 size: 19 residues. The V and J ends lost 3 bases and 5 bases, in that order; junction bases with no gene match: 13. The germline V gene encodes CDR1 SGDLS and CDR2 YYNGEE. This chain uses TRBV9 with TRBJ2-1; 14 nucleotides align to TRBD2. Sequenced material: PBMCs, taken after 24 months of ibrutinib treatment. The source is a human donor with chronic lymphocytic leukemia. In DNA, the CDR3 is TGTGCCAGCAGCGACCGACTAGCGGGAGGGTCAATCCCCAACAATGAGCAGTTCTTC. It translates to CASSDRLAGGSIPNNEQFF.